This T cell receptor beta chain was recovered during a study of OX40 agonist ivuxolimab in advanced cancers. General notes on the study: The costimulatory receptor OX40 (CD134) was targeted by ivuxolimab, a fully human IgG2 agonistic monoclonal antibody. Intravenous ivuxolimab was administered to patients every 2 weeks at six dose levels: 0.01, 0.1, 0.3, 1.5, 3 and 10 mg/kg. Among the roughly 50 dose-escalation patients, approximately 20 had hepatocellular carcinoma, 15 melanoma, 9 renal cell carcinoma and 9 head and neck cancer. In the dose-escalation cohort, more than 80% of patients were male, and the mean age was 60 years with a range of about 23 to 79. Patients were allowed to have had prior anti-PD-1, anti-PD-L1 or anti-CTLA-4 therapy, and approximately 41% of the dose-escalation patients had previously received checkpoint inhibitors. Partial responses occurred in three dose-escalation patients, of whom one had hepatocellular carcinoma and two had cutaneous melanoma. Peripheral TCRbeta sequencing aimed to test whether ivuxolimab altered TCR sequence diversity and caused clonal T-cell expansion. The paper covers the monotherapy dose-escalation part of the phase I ivuxolimab trial, which included N of about 50 patients. What the work shows at the level of the full study, not this receptor alone: Low levels of normalized T-cell clonal expansion were also seen in some patients who did not respond. Partial responders in the 0.1-3.0 mg/kg groups had among the lowest normalized peripheral clonal expansion, especially among CD8+ T cells. Clonal expansion of both CD4+ and CD8+ blood T cells was observed from baseline to week 6 at doses 0.1 to 3.0 mg/kg. After ivuxolimab, more expanded clones were found on average in CD8+ T cells than in CD4+ T cells. The antigen specificity of the peripheral T cells that underwent clonal expansion was not determined.

Genomic DNA was extracted from sorted cells for sequencing of the TCRbeta CDR3 region. TCRbeta CDR3 regions were sequenced using the immunoSEQ Assay. TCRdb re-hosts the immuneACCESS table, in-frame sequences only. Its copies lack some clones; in the studies checked, an unresolved V gene accounts for under half of them, and the cause for the rest is not known. The sample table contains around 80,000 clones; only one count was recorded for approximately 86% of them. 0.99% of the sample is in the top ten clones. The trial excluded patients who had a history of autoimmune disease or were on systemic immunosuppression. Peripheral blood for TCR sequencing was collected from all dose cohorts at baseline, on cycle 4 day 1, and on cycle 7 day 1. The samples were taken from a phase I, first-in-human, multicenter, open-label dose-escalation trial of ivuxolimab. The trial enrolled adults with locally advanced or metastatic head and neck squamous cell, hepatocellular, melanoma or renal cell carcinoma. CD4+ and CD8+ T cells were sorted separately from peripheral blood before TCR sequencing.

Comment on this clone: The target of this receptor is not known. The record has no base qualities; no much larger clone is one base away.

V trim: 7 bases; J trim: 7 bases; unmatched bases: 12. The CDR3 measures 14 amino acids from cysteine to phenylalanine. Kept here is only the CDR3 DNA, which spans 42 bases and is read in frame from base 1. CDR1 MNHEY and CDR2 SVGAGI were looked up in the germline V gene. This sequence uses TRBV6-5 and TRBJ2-5, and 7 junction bases match TRBD2. The sequence came from an adult with an advanced solid tumor such as melanoma, head and neck, liver or kidney cancer. The material was CD4+ or CD8+ T cells sorted from blood, obtained in a trial of the OX40 agonist ivuxolimab. For the CDR3, the sequence is CASTYLGGVGTQYF. In nucleotide form, the sequence is TGTGCCAGCACTTATCTTGGGGGGGTAGGGACCCAGTACTTC.